The sequence of this TCR beta chain was determined in a study of T cell clonality in common variable immunodeficiency. The CDR3 runs 17 residues. V shed 1 base, J shed 7 bases, and the junction held 16 bases outside the gene matches. CDR1 and CDR2 (germline): GTSNPN, SVGIG (reference sequence). Study-wide points: Links between repertoire features and CVID complications were heterogeneity-limited. Compared with healthy controls, CVID subjects showed increased TCRbeta clonality, mostly in about a third. CVID subjects shared fewer TCRbeta clones than healthy controls did.

CVID and control samples used equivalent genomic DNA input. Libraries were prepared by immunoSEQ multiplex PCR; TCRdb keeps only in-frame clonotypes and omits some of them. Found here are 50,000 to 60,000 clones, no singletons; the ten largest cover around 0.8%. This clone was detected many times. Its antigen is undetermined. The read finishes 3 residues shy of the CDR3 end, and the germline J gene is used to complete it. V gene TRBV30 combines with J gene TRBJ1-5, with 7 bases lining up with TRBD1. The receptor was derived from a person aged 18-70 years in good health. Sequencing was carried out using peripheral blood mononuclear cells. CDR3 bases read: TGTGCCTGGAGTGCAAAAGCCCTTGGGACAGTAAGGCAGCCC. This encodes CAWSAKALGTVRQP. The entire CDR3 protein reads CAWSAKALGTVRQPQHF.